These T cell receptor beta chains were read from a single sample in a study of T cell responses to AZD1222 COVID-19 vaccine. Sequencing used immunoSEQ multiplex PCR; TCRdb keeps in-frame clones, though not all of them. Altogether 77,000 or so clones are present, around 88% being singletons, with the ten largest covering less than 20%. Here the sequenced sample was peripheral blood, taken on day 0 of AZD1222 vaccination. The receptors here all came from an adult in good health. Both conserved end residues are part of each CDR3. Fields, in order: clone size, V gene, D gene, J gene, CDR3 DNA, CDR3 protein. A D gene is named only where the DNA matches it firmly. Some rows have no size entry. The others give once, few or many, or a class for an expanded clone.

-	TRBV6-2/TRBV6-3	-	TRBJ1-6	TGTGCCAGCAGACCTACAGGGAATTCACCCCTCCACTTT	CASRPTGNSPLHF
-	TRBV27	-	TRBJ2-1	TGTGCCAGCAGTTTATGGGGGAATGAGCAGTTCTTC	CASSLWGNEQFF
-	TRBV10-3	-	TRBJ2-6	TGTGCCATCAGTGAATTGGGTTCAGGGGGGGCGATCTCTGGGGCCAACGTCCTGACTTTC	CAISELGSGGAISGANVLTF
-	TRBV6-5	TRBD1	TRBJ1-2	TGTGCCAGCAGTTTAACAGGGGAGGGAGCTAACTATGGCTACACCTTC	CASSLTGEGANYGYTF
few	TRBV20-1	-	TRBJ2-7	TGCAGTGCTAGTGGAACAGATTACTACGAGCAGTACTTC	CSASGTDYYEQYF
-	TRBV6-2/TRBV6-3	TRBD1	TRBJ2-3	TGTGCCAGCAGTTACAGGGGGCTTCTAGGCACAGATACGCAGTATTTT	CASSYRGLLGTDTQYF
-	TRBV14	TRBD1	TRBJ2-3	TGTGCCAGCAGCTATAAACAGGGGGCCACAGATACGCAGTATTTT	CASSYKQGATDTQYF
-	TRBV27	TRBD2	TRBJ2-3	TGTGCCAGCAGTCGGCTAGCGGGAGCCGTAGATACGCAGTATTTT	CASSRLAGAVDTQYF
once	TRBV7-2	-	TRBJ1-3	TGTGCCAGCAGCTTATGGGGAGGTGGAAACACCATATATTTT	CASSLWGGGNTIYF
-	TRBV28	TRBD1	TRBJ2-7	TGTGCCAGCAGCTCGGGACAGGGAGGCGAGCAGTACTTC	CASSSGQGGEQYF
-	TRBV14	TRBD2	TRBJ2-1	TGTGCCAGCAGCGAGGGACTAGCGGGAAATGAGCAGTTCTTC	CASSEGLAGNEQFF
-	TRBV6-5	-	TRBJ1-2	TGTGCCAGCAGTTACTCGCCGGGGGGAACGGGCTACACCTTC	CASSYSPGGTGYTF
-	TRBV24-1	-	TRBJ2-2	TGTGCCACCCGAACCCCGACCCTCGGGGACACCGGGGAGCTGTTTTTT	CATRTPTLGDTGELFF
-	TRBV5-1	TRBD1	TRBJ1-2	TGCGCCAGCAGCTTGCGACAGGGGGGTAACTATGGCTACACCTTC	CASSLRQGGNYGYTF
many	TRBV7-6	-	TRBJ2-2	TGTGCCAGCAGCTTAGCACTCCCGGGACCGACGAACACCGGGGAGCTGTTTTTT	CASSLALPGPTNTGELFF
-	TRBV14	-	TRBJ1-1	TGTGCCAGCAGGTCGAACACTGAAGCTTTCTTT	CASRSNTEAFF
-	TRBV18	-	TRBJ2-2	TGTGCCAGCTCACCATCGCTCACCGGGGAGCTGTTTTTT	CASSPSLTGELFF
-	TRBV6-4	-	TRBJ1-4	TGTGCCAGCAGTGACTCGACGGGACGCGGAAACAGGCTGACTAATGAAAAACTGTTTTTT	CASSDSTGRGNRLTNEKLFF
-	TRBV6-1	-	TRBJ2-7	TGTGCCAGCAGTGAAGGCCCCTTTTACGAGCAGTACTTC	CASSEGPFYEQYF
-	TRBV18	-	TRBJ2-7	TGTGCCAGCTCACCACCGTGGGGGGCCTACGAGCAGTACTTC	CASSPPWGAYEQYF
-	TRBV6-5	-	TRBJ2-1	TGTGCCAGCAGTTACGGTAGCCAGAACAATGAGCAGTTCTTC	CASSYGSQNNEQFF
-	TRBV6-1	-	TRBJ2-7	TGTGCCAGCAGTGAAATTGGCAGGGCCTACGAGCAGTACTTC	CASSEIGRAYEQYF
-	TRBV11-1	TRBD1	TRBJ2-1	TGTGCCAGCAGCTCACCGGGACAGGGTGATGAGCAGTTCTTC	CASSSPGQGDEQFF
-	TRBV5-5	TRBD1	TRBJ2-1	TGTGCCAGCAGCAGCGCCGGGACAGCTTCCTACAATGAGCAGTTCTTC	CASSSAGTASYNEQFF
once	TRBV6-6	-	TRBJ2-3	TGTGCCAGCAGGCGAGGCCCCGGGGGCGGGAGCACAGATACGCAGTATTTT	CASRRGPGGGSTDTQYF
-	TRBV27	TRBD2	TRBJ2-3	TGTGCCAGCAGTTTAAGTTGGGGGGGGTTCGCAAATACGCAGTATTTT	CASSLSWGGFANTQYF
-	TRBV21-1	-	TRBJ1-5	TGTGCCAGCAGCAAAGCGGACCGGGACAGGGGTGGTCAGCCCCAGCATTTT	CASSKADRDRGGQPQHF
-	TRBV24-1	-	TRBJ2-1	TGTGCCACCAGTGATTTGGGATCTCGGGACCCCAGGGAGCAGTTCTTC	CATSDLGSRDPREQFF
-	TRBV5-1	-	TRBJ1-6	TGCGCCAGCAGCTTAAACAGGGAGAATTCACCCCTCCACTTT	CASSLNRENSPLHF
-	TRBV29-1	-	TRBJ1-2	TGCAGCGTTGAATCCCCTGAGGGGAACTATGGCTACACCTTC	CSVESPEGNYGYTF
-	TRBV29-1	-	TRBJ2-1	TGCAGCGTTGCGAGAAGGTCCGACAATGAGCAGTTCTTC	CSVARRSDNEQFF
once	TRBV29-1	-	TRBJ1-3	TGCAGCGTTGAGGGCAGGATGGGCCCTCTAGGAAACACCATATATTTT	CSVEGRMGPLGNTIYF
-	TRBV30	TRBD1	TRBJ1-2	TGTGCCTGGAGTTTGACAGGGAATGGCTACACCTTC	CAWSLTGNGYTF
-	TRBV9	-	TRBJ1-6	TGTGCCAGCAGCGTATCTTTTTCTGGGGGGCAAAGGGGAACCCTCCACTTT	CASSVSFSGGQRGTLHF
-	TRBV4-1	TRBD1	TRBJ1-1	TGCGCCAGCAGCCAAGTTCTCGGGGACAGGGTGGGCACTGAAGCTTTCTTT	CASSQVLGDRVGTEAFF
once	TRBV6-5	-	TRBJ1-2	TGTGCCAGCAGGAAGACCCCCCAGAATGGCTACACCTTC	CASRKTPQNGYTF
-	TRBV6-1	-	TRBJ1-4	TGTGCCAGCAGTGAATGGGGAGGGGAGGAAAAACTGTTTTTT	CASSEWGGEEKLFF
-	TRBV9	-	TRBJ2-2	TGTGCCAGCAGCGTAGGGGTGGTTACCGGGGAGCTGTTTTTT	CASSVGVVTGELFF
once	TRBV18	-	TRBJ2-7	TGTGCCAGCTCACCGGGGGAAACGACCTACGAGCAGTACTTC	CASSPGETTYEQYF
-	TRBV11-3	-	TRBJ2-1	TGTGCCAGCAGCTTAAATGGGCATGAGCAGTTCTTC	CASSLNGHEQFF
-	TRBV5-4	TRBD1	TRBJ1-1	TGTGCCAGCAGCTGGACAGGGAGAAACACTGAAGCTTTCTTT	CASSWTGRNTEAFF
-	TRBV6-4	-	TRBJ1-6	TGTGCCAGCAGCGAGGACCCGGGCGGGAATTCACCCCTCCACTTT	CASSEDPGGNSPLHF
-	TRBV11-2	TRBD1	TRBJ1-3	TGTGCCAGCAGCTTAGCACCTAGGGGGCCGCGTGGAAACACCATATATTTT	CASSLAPRGPRGNTIYF
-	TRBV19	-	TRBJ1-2	TGTGCCAGTAGTGGCAGGGATCTAAGCGGCTACACCTTC	CASSGRDLSGYTF
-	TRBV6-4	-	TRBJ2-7	TGTGCCAGCAGTGTTACGGGACATCTAAGGTACGAGCAGTACTTC	CASSVTGHLRYEQYF
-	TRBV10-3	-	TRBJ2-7	TGTGCCATCAGTGAGGAAAGATTCTACGAGCAGTACTTC	CAISEERFYEQYF
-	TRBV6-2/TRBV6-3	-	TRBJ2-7	TGTGCCAGCAGTTACTCGACTCAGCGGCCCTACGAGCAGTACTTC	CASSYSTQRPYEQYF
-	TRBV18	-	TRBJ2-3	TGTGCCAGCTCAAATAACAGGGCAGATACGCAGTATTTT	CASSNNRADTQYF
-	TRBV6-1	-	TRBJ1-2	TGTGCCAGCAGTGAAGGAGGACGGGGACTCTATGGCTACACCTTC	CASSEGGRGLYGYTF
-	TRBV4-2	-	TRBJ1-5	TGTGCCAGCAGCCAAGATGAGGACCTCAGGGGCAATCAGCCCCAGCATTTT	CASSQDEDLRGNQPQHF
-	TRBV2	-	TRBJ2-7	TGTGCCAGCAGTTCGGAGAGGGTTTACGAGCAGTACTTC	CASSSERVYEQYF
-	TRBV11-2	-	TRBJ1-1	TGTGCCAGCAGCCTCTCGGGGGGGCGTTGGGACACTGAAGCTTTCTTT	CASSLSGGRWDTEAFF
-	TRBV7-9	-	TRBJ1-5	TGTGCCAGCAGCCGATCCGACAGGCGAACCAATCAGCCCCAGCATTTT	CASSRSDRRTNQPQHF
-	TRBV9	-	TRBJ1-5	TGTGCCAGCAGCCAAGTGGGGGATGGGCCCCAGCATTTT	CASSQVGDGPQHF
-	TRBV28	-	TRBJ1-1	TGTGCCAGCAGTTTCTTGGTGAGGGTCCCAACGAACACTGAAGCTTTCTTT	CASSFLVRVPTNTEAFF